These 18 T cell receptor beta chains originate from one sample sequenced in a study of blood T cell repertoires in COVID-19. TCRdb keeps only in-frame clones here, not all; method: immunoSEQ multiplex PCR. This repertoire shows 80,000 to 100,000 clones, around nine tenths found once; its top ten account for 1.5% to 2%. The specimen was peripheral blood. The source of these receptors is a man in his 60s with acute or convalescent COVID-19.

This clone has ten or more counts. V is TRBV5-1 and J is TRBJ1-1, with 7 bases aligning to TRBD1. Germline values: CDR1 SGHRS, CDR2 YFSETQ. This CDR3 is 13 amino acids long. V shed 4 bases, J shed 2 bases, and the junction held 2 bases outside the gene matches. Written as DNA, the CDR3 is TGCGCCAGCAGCCGGGACAGCAACACTGAAGCTTTCTTT. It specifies CASSRDSNTEAFF.

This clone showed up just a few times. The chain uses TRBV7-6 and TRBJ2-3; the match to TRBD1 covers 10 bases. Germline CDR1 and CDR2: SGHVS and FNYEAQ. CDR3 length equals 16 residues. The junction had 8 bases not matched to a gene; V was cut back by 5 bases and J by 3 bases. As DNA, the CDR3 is TGTGCCAGCAGCACTAACCGGGACAGGGGAACAGATACGCAGTATTTT. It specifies CASSTNRDRGTDTQYF.

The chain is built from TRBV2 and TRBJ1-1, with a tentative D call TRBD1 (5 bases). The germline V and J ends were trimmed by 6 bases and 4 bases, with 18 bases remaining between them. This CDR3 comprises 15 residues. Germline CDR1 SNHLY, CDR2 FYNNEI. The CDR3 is CASSKSLGEGTEAFF. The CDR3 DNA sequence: TGTGCCAGCAGCAAGTCTCTAGGGGAAGGCACTGAAGCTTTCTTT.

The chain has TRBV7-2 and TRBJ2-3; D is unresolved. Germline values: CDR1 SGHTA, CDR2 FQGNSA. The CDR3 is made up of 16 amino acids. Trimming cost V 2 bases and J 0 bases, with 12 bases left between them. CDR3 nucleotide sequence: TGTGCCAGCAGCTTATTAGGCGGAACGAGCACAGATACGCAGTATTTT. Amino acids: CASSLLGGTSTDTQYF.

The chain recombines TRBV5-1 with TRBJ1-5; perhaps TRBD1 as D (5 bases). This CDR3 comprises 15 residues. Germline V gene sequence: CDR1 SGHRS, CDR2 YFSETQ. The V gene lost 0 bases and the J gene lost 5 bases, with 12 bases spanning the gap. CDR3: CASSLGGDRDQPQHF. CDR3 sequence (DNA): TGCGCCAGCAGCTTGGGGGGTGACAGAGATCAGCCCCAGCATTTT. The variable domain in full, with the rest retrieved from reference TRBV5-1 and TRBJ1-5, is KAGVTQTPRYLIKTRGQQVTLSCSPISGHRSVSWYQQTPGQGLQFLFEYFSETQRNKGNFPGRFSGRQFSNSRSEMNVSTLELGDSALYLCASSLGGDRDQPQHFGDGTRLSIL.

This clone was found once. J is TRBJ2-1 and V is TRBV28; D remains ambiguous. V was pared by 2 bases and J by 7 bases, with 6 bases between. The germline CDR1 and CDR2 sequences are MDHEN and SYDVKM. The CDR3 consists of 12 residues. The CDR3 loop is CASSLNRNEQFF. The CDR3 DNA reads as TGTGCCAGCAGTTTAAACCGGAATGAGCAGTTCTTC.

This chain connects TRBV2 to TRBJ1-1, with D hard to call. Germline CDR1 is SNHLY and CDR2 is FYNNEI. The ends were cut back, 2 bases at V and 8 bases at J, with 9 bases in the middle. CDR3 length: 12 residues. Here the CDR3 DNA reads TGTGCCAGCAGTGAACCTGGCCCCGAAGCTTTCTTT. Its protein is CASSEPGPEAFF.

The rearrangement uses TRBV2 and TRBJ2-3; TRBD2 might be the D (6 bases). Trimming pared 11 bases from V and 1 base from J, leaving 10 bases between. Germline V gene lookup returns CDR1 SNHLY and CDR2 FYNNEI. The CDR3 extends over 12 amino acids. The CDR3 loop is CAGGSGTDTQYF. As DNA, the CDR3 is TGTGCCGGGGGGAGTGGCACAGATACGCAGTATTTT.

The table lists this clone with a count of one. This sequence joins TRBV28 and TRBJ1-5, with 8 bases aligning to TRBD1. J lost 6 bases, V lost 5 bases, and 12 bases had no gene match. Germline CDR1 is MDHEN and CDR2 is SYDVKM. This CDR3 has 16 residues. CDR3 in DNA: TGTGCCAGCAGTCCGTCGGGACAGGCCCCCGGTCAGCCCCAGCATTTT. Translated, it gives CASSPSGQAPGQPQHF.

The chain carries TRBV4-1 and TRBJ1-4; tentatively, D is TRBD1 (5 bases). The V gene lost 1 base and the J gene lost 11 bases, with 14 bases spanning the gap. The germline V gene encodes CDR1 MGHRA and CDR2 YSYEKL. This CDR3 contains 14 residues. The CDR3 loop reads CASSQGKGLSKLFF. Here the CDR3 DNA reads TGCGCCAGCAGCCAAGGTAAGGGGCTGAGTAAACTGTTTTTT.

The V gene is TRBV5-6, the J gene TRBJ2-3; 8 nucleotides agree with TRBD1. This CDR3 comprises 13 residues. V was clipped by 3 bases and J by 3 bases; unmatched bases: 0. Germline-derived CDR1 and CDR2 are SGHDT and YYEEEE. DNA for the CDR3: TGTGCCAGCAGCTGGACAGGGACAGATACGCAGTATTTT. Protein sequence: CASSWTGTDTQYF.

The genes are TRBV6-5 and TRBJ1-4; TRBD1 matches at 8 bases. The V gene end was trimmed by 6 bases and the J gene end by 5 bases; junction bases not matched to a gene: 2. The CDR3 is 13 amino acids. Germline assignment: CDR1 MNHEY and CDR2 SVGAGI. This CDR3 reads CASRDRENEKLFF. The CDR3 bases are TGTGCCAGCAGGGACAGGGAGAATGAAAAACTGTTTTTT.

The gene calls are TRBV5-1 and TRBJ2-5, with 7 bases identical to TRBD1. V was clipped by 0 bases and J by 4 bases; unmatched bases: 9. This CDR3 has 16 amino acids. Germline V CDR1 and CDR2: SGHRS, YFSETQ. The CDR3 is CASSLEGGRGGETQYF. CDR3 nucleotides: TGCGCCAGCAGCTTGGAAGGGGGCCGAGGGGGAGAGACCCAGTACTTC.

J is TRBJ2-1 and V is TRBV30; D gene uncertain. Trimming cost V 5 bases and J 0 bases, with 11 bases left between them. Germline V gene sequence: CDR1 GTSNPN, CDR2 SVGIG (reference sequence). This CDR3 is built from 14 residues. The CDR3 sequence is CAWLPRSSYNEQFF. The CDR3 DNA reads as TGTGCCTGGTTGCCTCGGAGCTCCTACAATGAGCAGTTCTTC.

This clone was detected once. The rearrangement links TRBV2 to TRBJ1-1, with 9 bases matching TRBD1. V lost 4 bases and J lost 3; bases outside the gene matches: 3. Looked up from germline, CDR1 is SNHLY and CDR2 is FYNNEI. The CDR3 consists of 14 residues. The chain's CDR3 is CASSGDRADTEAFF. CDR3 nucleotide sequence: TGTGCCAGCAGTGGGGACAGGGCAGACACTGAAGCTTTCTTT.

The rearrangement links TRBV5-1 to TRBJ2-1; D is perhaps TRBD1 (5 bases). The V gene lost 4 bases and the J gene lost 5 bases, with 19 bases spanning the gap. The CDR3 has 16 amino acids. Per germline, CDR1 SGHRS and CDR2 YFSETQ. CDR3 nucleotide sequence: TGCGCCAGCAGCCCAGACCCTAGGGGAAGCAACAATGAGCAGTTCTTC. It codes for CASSPDPRGSNNEQFF.

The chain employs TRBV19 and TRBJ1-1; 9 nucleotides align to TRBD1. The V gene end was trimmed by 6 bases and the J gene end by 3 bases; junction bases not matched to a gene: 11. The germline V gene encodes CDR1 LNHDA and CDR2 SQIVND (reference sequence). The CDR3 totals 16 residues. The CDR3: CASSQQGAWVDTEAFF. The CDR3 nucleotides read TGTGCCAGTAGCCAACAGGGGGCTTGGGTAGACACTGAAGCTTTCTTT.

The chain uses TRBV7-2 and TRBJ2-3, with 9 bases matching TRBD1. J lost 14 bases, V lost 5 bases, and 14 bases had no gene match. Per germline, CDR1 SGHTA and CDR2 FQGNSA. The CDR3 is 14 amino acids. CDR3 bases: TGTGCCAGCAGCCTCGGGACAGGGCAAAGAATTTCGTATTTT. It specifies CASSLGTGQRISYF.